The source of this TCR beta chain is a study of blood T cells in healthy people across ages. The CDR3 runs to 15 residues. The V end lost 5 bases, the J end lost 0 bases, and 10 bases lay between the germline ends. Germline V gene data show CDR1 as SEHNR and CDR2 as FQNEAQ (reference sequence). The use of a sample-barcoded 5' primer and a J-beta primer mix characterized a second PCR of about 7 to 12 cycles. TCRdb re-analysed the 5' RACE reads in MiXCR, keeping a single row per CDR3 protein. The repertoire holds approximately 760,000 distinct CDR3 sequences, with just under 25% as singletons. The sample was also reused in another study, on T cells of mothers and their children.

Sequencing was done on a sample of blood. The TCR sequence derives from a boy younger than 18 in good health. The chain couples TRBV7-9 to TRBJ2-2; tentatively, D is TRBD2 (7 bases). CDR3 amino acids: CASSPGGTNTGELFF. In DNA, the CDR3 is TGTGCCAGCAGCCCGGGGGGCACGAACACCGGGGAGCTGTTTTTT. The full variable domain, rest sourced from reference TRBV7-9 and TRBJ2-2, is DTGVSQNPRHKITKRGQNVTFRCDPISEHNRLYWYRQTLGQGPEFLTYFQNEAQLEKSRLLSDRFSAERPKGSFSTLEIQRTEQGDSAMYLCASSPGGTNTGELFFGEGSRLTVL.